These T cell receptor beta chains were read from a single sample in a study of T cells in Graves' hyperthyroidism and ophthalmopathy. In TCRdb, the multiplex PCR reads were re-called with MiXCR into one record per CDR3 protein. The sample carries hundreds of thousands of distinct CDR3 sequences, 11% to 15% recorded once. The sequenced sample consisted of blood. The receptors derive from a woman under 30 with Graves' hyperthyroidism. CDR3s include the opening cysteine and the closing phenylalanine or tryptophan. Size is stated for part of the rows, as once, few or many counts, or as a class when the clone is expanded.

TRBV6-2/TRBV6-3	many	TRBJ1-1	14	CASSSSGIKDEAFF
TRBV2	many	TRBJ2-5	11	CASSEVETQYF
TRBV2	many	TRBJ2-6	15	CASRRTSSGANVLTF
TRBV14	few	TRBJ2-7	11	CASSQSYQQYF
TRBV20-1	many	TRBJ2-7	16	CSARAPNRGSRREQYF
TRBV15	many	TRBJ2-7	16	CATSRDQAAARREQYF
TRBV27	few	TRBJ2-2	18	CASSLSVLAGGITGELLF
TRBV20-1	many	TRBJ2-3	14	CSARRAGITDTQYF
TRBV7-2	many	TRBJ1-1	15	CASSLPPDSNTEAFF
TRBV7-3	.	TRBJ2-3	14	CASSLRPRGDTQYF
TRBV7-9	many	TRBJ2-7	14	CASSSSQGTYEQYF
TRBV6-1	.	TRBJ1-2	15	CASSERANLYYGYTF
TRBV3-1	many	TRBJ2-7	16	CASSQPGLAGDYEQYF
TRBV28	.	TRBJ2-2	15	CASSLGRDLTGELFF
TRBV6-6	.	TRBJ1-3	17	CASSYSPRTAIRNTIYF
TRBV27	many	TRBJ1-2	13	CASSSTDNYGYTF
TRBV27	.	TRBJ2-1	12	CASNPGGTEQFF
TRBV9	few	TRBJ2-3	18	CASSVVGTGNTVRDTQYF
TRBV13	few	TRBJ1-2	16	CASSFRWGRDDYGYTF
TRBV6-2/TRBV6-3	.	TRBJ2-7	15	CASSYSTGVSYEQYF